The rows below give T cell receptor beta chains drawn from one sample of a study of T cell changes during pregnancy in multiple sclerosis. Repertoires were generated with immunoSEQ multiplex PCR, while TCRdb's copy carries only in-frame clones and drops some. Here the sample spans tens of thousands of clones, 94% being singletons. The source material was CD4+ T cells from peripheral blood mononuclear cells, sampled in the second trimester of pregnancy. Every receptor here comes from a female donor with multiple sclerosis, enrolled in a pregnancy study. Both conserved end residues are part of each CDR3. Each record gives: CDR3 length, D gene, J gene, clone size, V gene, CDR3 protein, CDR3 DNA. D genes are given only for firm matches. The size entry is marked missing in some rows and otherwise reads once, few, many or a size class.

15 TRBD1 TRBJ2-7 NA TRBV10-3 CAISEGSGGLNEQYF TGTGCCATCAGTGAGGGCTCAGGGGGCCTAAACGAGCAGTACTTC
13 NA TRBJ1-1 few TRBV7-3 CASSAQVNTEAFF TGTGCCAGCAGCGCACAGGTGAACACTGAAGCTTTCTTT
14 NA TRBJ1-4 NA TRBV13 CASSLRQFNEKLFF TGTGCCAGCAGCTTAAGACAGTTTAATGAAAAACTGTTTTTT
14 TRBD1 TRBJ1-1 NA TRBV6-1 CASTMDRPNTEAFF TGTGCCAGCACCATGGACAGGCCAAACACTGAAGCTTTCTTT
14 TRBD1 TRBJ1-2 once TRBV2 CASSETGGDYGYTF TGTGCCAGCAGTGAGACAGGGGGGGACTATGGCTACACCTTC
13 TRBD1 TRBJ1-6 NA TRBV4-3 CASSQRQGSPLHF TGCGCCAGCAGCCAACGACAGGGTTCACCCCTCCACTTT
11 NA TRBJ1-2 NA TRBV20-1 CSPQVGYGYTF TGCAGTCCTCAGGTGGGCTATGGCTACACCTTC
16 NA TRBJ1-2 NA TRBV9 CASSGNLPRVDYGYTF TGTGCCAGCAGCGGCAACCTACCGAGGGTTGACTATGGCTACACCTTC
13 NA TRBJ2-1 NA TRBV6-6 CASTPLADNEQFF TGTGCCAGCACTCCCCTGGCGGACAATGAGCAGTTCTTC
12 NA TRBJ1-1 NA TRBV27 CASSRGVEEAFF TGTGCCAGCAGCCGCGGGGTGGAGGAAGCTTTCTTT
17 TRBD2 TRBJ2-7 NA TRBV7-6 CASSFSGLAGGIYEQYF TGTGCCAGCAGCTTTTCGGGACTAGCGGGGGGGATCTACGAGCAGTACTTC
17 TRBD2 TRBJ2-7 NA TRBV9 CASSVGTSGGSSYEQYF TGTGCCAGCAGCGTAGGGACTAGCGGGGGGAGCTCCTACGAGCAGTACTTC
16 TRBD2 TRBJ2-1 NA TRBV5-1 CASSLTSGGSYNEQFF TGCGCCAGCAGCTTGACCAGCGGGGGGTCCTACAATGAGCAGTTCTTC
13 TRBD2 TRBJ2-3 once TRBV6-1 CASSPGGADTQYF TGTGCCAGCAGCCCGGGGGGGGCAGATACGCAGTATTTT
15 TRBD2 TRBJ2-5 once TRBV4-3 CASSQPREGDETQYF TGCGCCAGCAGCCAACCCCGGGAGGGTGACGAGACCCAGTACTTC
13 NA TRBJ2-7 NA TRBV29-1 CSVGHFSSYEQYF TGCAGCGTTGGCCACTTTAGCTCCTACGAGCAGTACTTC
17 TRBD2 TRBJ2-1 NA TRBV4-3 CASSQEGASGGAEEQFF TGCGCCAGCAGCCAAGAGGGGGCTAGCGGGGGGGCAGAGGAGCAGTTCTTC
16 TRBD1 TRBJ2-1 once TRBV18 CASSPPRRGSYNEQFF TGTGCCAGCTCACCGCCCCGCAGGGGGTCCTACAATGAGCAGTTCTTC
20 TRBD2 TRBJ2-5 once TRBV7-8 CASSPIYGTSGGVREETQYF TGTGCCAGCAGCCCAATTTACGGGACTAGCGGGGGCGTTCGTGAGGAGACCCAGTACTTC
14 NA TRBJ2-3 NA TRBV5-8 CASSLEGRSDTQYF TGTGCCAGCAGCTTGGAGGGGAGGTCAGATACGCAGTATTTT
14 NA TRBJ1-2 once TRBV19 CASRVPGANYGYTF TGTGCCAGTAGAGTTCCAGGGGCGAACTATGGCTACACCTTC